The 18 T cell receptor beta chains below all came from one sample that was sequenced in a study of identical twins. One entry per CDR3 protein, called by TCRdb with MiXCR from the 5' RACE reads. Altogether about 700,000 distinct CDR3 sequences are present, around 5.7% being singletons, with the ten largest covering roughly 1.6%. Sequencing was carried out using naive T cells sorted from blood. Receptors were obtained from a young man in good health.

The chain has TRBV7-9 and TRBJ2-3; D may be TRBD1 (5 bases). Germline lookup yields CDR1 SEHNR and CDR2 FQNEAQ (reference sequence). Trimming took off 10 bases at V and 0 bases at J, with 11 bases between the two ends. The CDR3 loop spans 13 amino acids. The CDR3 DNA reads as TGTGCCATTACGACAGCTAGCACAGATACGCAGTATTTT. Amino acid sequence: CAITTASTDTQYF.

The table lists this clonotype with a few counts. The chain is built from TRBV6-5 and TRBJ1-1; D remains ambiguous. V lost 2 bases and J lost 0, with 10 bases in between. The CDR3 is 15 residues long. In germline, CDR1 is MNHEY, CDR2 SVGAGI. For the CDR3, the DNA is TGTGCCAGCAGTTACACCCGACTTCTGAACACTGAAGCTTTCTTT. It is translated as CASSYTRLLNTEAFF.

This clonotype was observed a handful of times. The chain combines TRBV14 with TRBJ2-1, with D tentatively TRBD2 (5 bases). Germline V CDR1 and CDR2: SGHDN, FVKESK. Trimming shortened V by 2 bases and J by 4 bases, and 15 bases separated the two germline ends. This CDR3 spans 16 amino acids. The CDR3 is CASSQTRDPVYNEQFF. The CDR3 DNA sequence: TGTGCCAGCAGCCAAACCCGGGATCCGGTATACAATGAGCAGTTCTTC.

This clonotype was recorded many times. This CDR3 reads CASSSIRLAGDTGELFF. The DNA of the CDR3 is TGTGCCAGCAGCTCAATTCGTCTAGCGGGAGACACCGGGGAGCTGTTTTTT. The chain links TRBV12-3 or TRBV12-4 to TRBJ2-2; 10 bases align to TRBD2. Germline trimming cut 6 bases from V and 3 bases from J; bases unmatched to any gene: 10. The length of the CDR3 is 17 residues.

The J gene is TRBJ2-5, the V gene TRBV5-1; 8 bases are a match to TRBD1. The CDR3 consists of 15 residues. Trimming cost V 3 bases and J 2 bases; bases outside gene matches: 6. Per germline, CDR1 SGHRS and CDR2 YFSETQ. The CDR3 loop is CASSWTGNQQETQYF. For the CDR3, the DNA is TGCGCCAGCAGCTGGACAGGGAATCAACAAGAGACCCAGTACTTC.

The rearrangement uses TRBV6-5 and TRBJ1-6, with 7 bases aligning to TRBD1. The CDR3 contains 15 residues. Germline-derived CDR1 and CDR2 are MNHEY and SVGAGI. V trimming: 7 bases; J trimming: 10 bases; junction bases outside the gene matches: 13. The CDR3 loop is CASNTPDRAGSPLHF. The CDR3 DNA follows: TGTGCCAGCAATACTCCTGACAGGGCGGGATCACCCCTCCACTTT.

V gene TRBV6-2 or TRBV6-3 combines with J gene TRBJ2-1; TRBD2 is a possible D gene (5 bases). This CDR3 contains 12 residues. Germline V gene sequence: CDR1 MNHEY, CDR2 SVGEGT. V lost 2 bases and J lost 14, with 13 bases in between. DNA of the CDR3: TGTGCCAGCAGTTACCGGGGAATCTTTGAGTTCTTC. Its protein is CASSYRGIFEFF.

This clonotype occurred a few times. This CDR3 is CASSADPGVLFEAFF. The CDR3 nucleotides are TGTGCCAGCAGCGCGGACCCAGGGGTGTTATTTGAAGCTTTCTTT. V is TRBV6-1 and J is TRBJ1-1, with a possible D match to TRBD1 (6 bases). The CDR3 has 15 residues. Trimming cost V 6 bases and J 7 bases, with 21 bases left between them. Germline lookup yields CDR1 MNHNS and CDR2 SASEGT.

This clonotype was seen only a few times. This sequence joins TRBV9 and TRBJ2-5; the match to TRBD1 covers 10 bases. The CDR3 has 16 amino acids. Germline CDR1 and CDR2: SGDLS and YYNGEE. Trimming cost V 3 bases and J 4 bases; bases outside gene matches: 9. The CDR3 DNA sequence: TGTGCCAGCAGCGAGTTTGGGACAGGGGTTGGAGAGACCCAGTACTTC. It yields the protein CASSEFGTGVGETQYF.

Many counts were recorded for this clonotype. One end of the junction is discordant with germline, which a read error may explain. The chain joins TRBV20-1 to TRBJ2-2; 12 bases align to TRBD2. Germline CDR1 is DFQATT and CDR2 is SNEGSKA (reference sequence). The CDR3 is made up of 14 amino acids. As DNA, the CDR3 is TGCAGTGCCAGAGGACTAGCGGGAAACGGGGAGCTGTTTTTT. Residues: CSARGLAGNGELFF.

V usage is TRBV7-2 and J usage is TRBJ1-1; 11 bases fit TRBD1. Germline V gene sequence: CDR1 SGHTA, CDR2 FQGNSA. This CDR3 is 15 amino acids long. The trim removed 8 bases at V and 6 bases at J, leaving 11 bases unmatched. CDR3 protein: CASAGTGGTWAEAFF. The CDR3 DNA is TGTGCCAGCGCCGGGACAGGGGGGACGTGGGCTGAAGCTTTCTTT.

This clonotype was counted many times. The genes are TRBV4-3 and TRBJ2-1; 7 positions agree with TRBD2. Trimming took 0 bases from V and 2 from J; bases not matched to a gene: 7. Germline V gives CDR1 LGHNA, CDR2 YSLEER. The CDR3 has 17 residues. CDR3 nucleotide sequence: TGCGCCAGCAGCCAAGAACTAGCGTCGTCAACCTACAATGAGCAGTTCTTC. Its protein product is CASSQELASSTYNEQFF.

There are many counts of this clonotype. This chain links TRBV12-3 or TRBV12-4 with TRBJ2-3; 9 bases align to TRBD1. This CDR3 has 16 amino acids. J lost 6 bases, V lost 6 bases, and 13 bases had no gene match. The CDR3 reads CASRRTGTGSSDTQYF. The CDR3 nucleotides are TGTGCCAGCAGAAGAACCGGGACAGGGTCTTCGGATACGCAGTATTTT.

The table lists this clonotype with many counts. V is TRBV20-1 and J is TRBJ2-7, with D possibly matching TRBD2 (5 bases). In germline, CDR1 is DFQATT, CDR2 SNEGSKA (reference sequence). The CDR3 sequence is 14 residues long. Deletions cut 6 bases from V and 3 bases from J, with 18 bases between. The chain's CDR3 is CSAPEGGRDYEQYF. For the CDR3, the DNA is TGCAGTGCCCCAGAGGGCGGACGCGACTACGAGCAGTACTTC.

Ten or more counts support this clonotype. The rearrangement uses TRBV12-3 or TRBV12-4 and TRBJ2-3; TRBD1 matches 7 bases. The CDR3 consists of 13 residues. V trimming: 5 bases; J trimming: 3 bases; junction bases outside the gene matches: 2. As DNA, the CDR3 is TGTGCCAGCAGTGTACAGGGGACAGATACGCAGTATTTT. It encodes CASSVQGTDTQYF.

This clonotype was counted ten times or more. The gene calls are TRBV28 and TRBJ2-7, with D maybe TRBD1 (6 bases). Germline lookup yields CDR1 MDHEN and CDR2 SYDVKM. CDR3 length: 14 amino acids. Trimming removed 7 bases at V and 3 bases at J, with 16 bases between. Written as DNA, the CDR3 is TGTGCCAGCACTAATTTACAGGGAAACTACGAGCAGTACTTC. Amino acids: CASTNLQGNYEQYF.

This clonotype has only a few counts. This chain joins TRBV27 and TRBJ2-7, with TRBD2 matching 11 bases. The CDR3 has 16 amino acids. The ends lost 5 bases at V and 4 bases at J; junction bases unmatched: 10. Germline lookup yields CDR1 MNHEY and CDR2 SMNVEV (reference sequence). For the CDR3, the DNA is TGTGCCAGCAGTCTAGATGCGGGACTAGCGGTTTACGAGCAGTACTTC. Its protein is CASSLDAGLAVYEQYF.

This clonotype came up a few times. This rearrangement joins TRBV12-3 or TRBV12-4 to TRBJ1-6; a possible D gene is TRBD1 (6 bases). CDR3 length equals 14 residues. V was pared by 6 bases and J by 6 bases, with 12 bases between. The CDR3 loop reads CASRETGLNSPLHF. In DNA form, the CDR3 reads TGTGCCAGCAGGGAGACAGGCCTTAATTCACCCCTCCACTTT.